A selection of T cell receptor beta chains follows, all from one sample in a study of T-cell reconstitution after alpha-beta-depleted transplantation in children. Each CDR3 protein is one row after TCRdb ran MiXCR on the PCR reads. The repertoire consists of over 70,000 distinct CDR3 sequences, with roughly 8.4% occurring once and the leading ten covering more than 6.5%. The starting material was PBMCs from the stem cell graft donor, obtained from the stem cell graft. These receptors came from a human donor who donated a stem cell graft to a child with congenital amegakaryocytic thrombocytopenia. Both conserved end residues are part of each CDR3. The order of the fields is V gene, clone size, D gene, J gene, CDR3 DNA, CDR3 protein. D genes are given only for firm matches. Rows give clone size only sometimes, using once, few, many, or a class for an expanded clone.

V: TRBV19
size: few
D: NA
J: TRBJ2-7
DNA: TGTGCCAGTAGTATTCGTGAGGAACCCTACGAGCAGTACTTC
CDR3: CASSIREEPYEQYF

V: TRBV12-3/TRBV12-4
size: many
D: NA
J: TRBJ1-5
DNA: TGTGCCAGCAGTTTCCGGGACGGTAGCAATCAGCCCCAGCATTTT
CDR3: CASSFRDGSNQPQHF

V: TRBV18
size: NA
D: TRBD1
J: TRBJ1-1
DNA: TGTGCCAGCTCACCCGGACAGGCGGCATCTGAAGCTTTCTTT
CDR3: CASSPGQAASEAFF

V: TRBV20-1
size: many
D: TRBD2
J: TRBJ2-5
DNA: TGCAGTGCTAGTACTAGCGGAGAGACCCAGTACTTC
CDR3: CSASTSGETQYF

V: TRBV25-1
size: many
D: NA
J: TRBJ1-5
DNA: TGTGCCAGCAGTGAATGGGGCAGGGACCCGCTATTT
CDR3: CASSEWGRDPLF

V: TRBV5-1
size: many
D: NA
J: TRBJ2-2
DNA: TGCGCCAGCAGCTATCATCAAGGACCCGGGGAGCTGTTTTTT
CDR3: CASSYHQGPGELFF

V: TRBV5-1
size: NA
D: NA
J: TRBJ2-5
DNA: TGCGCCAGCAGCTTGTCTAGGAGGCCAGAGGGGGAGACCCAGTACTTC
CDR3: CASSLSRRPEGETQYF

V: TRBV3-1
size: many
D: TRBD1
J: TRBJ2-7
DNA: TGTGCCAGCAGCCCGCGACAGGGAGAGGTCGAGCAGTACTTC
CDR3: CASSPRQGEVEQYF

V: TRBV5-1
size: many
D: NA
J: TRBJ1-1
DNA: TGCGCCAGCAGCTTGGAGAGGGTGGGAGGCGGTGAAGCTTTCTTT
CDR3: CASSLERVGGGEAFF

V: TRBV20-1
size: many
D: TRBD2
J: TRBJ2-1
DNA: TGCAGTGCTCTAGCGGGAGTCGGAGGCAATGAGCAGTTCTTC
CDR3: CSALAGVGGNEQFF

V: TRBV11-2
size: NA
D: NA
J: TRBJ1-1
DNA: TGTGCCAGCAGCCCACCTCAGACGGAGAACACTGAAGCTTTCTTT
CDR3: CASSPPQTENTEAFF

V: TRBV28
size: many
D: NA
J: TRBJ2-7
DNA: TGTGCCAGCACCATAATCGGACAGAAGCAGTACTTC
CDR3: CASTIIGQKQYF

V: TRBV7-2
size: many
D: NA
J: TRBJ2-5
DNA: TGTGCCAGCAGCTTAGCCGAGGACAGACGGGAGACCCAGTACTTC
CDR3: CASSLAEDRRETQYF

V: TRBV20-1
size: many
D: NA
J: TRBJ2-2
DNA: TGCAGTGCCGAAGCCGGACCCGGGGAGCTGTTTTTT
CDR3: CSAEAGPGELFF

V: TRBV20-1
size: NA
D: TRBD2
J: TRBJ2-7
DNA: TGCAGTGCTAAGAGCTCGGCTAGCGGATACTACGAGCAGTACTTC
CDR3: CSAKSSASGYYEQYF

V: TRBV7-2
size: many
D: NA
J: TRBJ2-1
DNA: TGTGCCAGCAGCTTAGGGGGGCTATGGAATGAGCAGTTCTTC
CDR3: CASSLGGLWNEQFF

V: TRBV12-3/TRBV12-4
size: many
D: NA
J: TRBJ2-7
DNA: TGTGCCAGCAGTTTGGGACCCTCGACTATAACCTACGAGCAGTACTTC
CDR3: CASSLGPSTITYEQYF

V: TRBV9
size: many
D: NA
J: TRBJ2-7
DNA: TGTGCCAGCAGCTTTTCTTGGGAGAGCTCCTACGAGCAGTACTTC
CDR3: CASSFSWESSYEQYF

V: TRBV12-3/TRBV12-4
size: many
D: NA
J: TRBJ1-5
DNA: TGTGCCAGCAGTTTTACAGGGATCGGACAGCCCCAGCATTTT
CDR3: CASSFTGIGQPQHF

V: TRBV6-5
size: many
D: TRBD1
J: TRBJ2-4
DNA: TGTGCCAGCAGCCTGGACAGGGAGGCCAAAAACATTCAGTACTTC
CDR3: CASSLDREAKNIQYF

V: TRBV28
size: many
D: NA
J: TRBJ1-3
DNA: TGTGCCAGCAGCTACGACAGTGGAAACACCATATATTTT
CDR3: CASSYDSGNTIYF

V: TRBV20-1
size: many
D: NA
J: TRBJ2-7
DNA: TGCAGTGCTTCTACCGGAGGGGGGTCAACCTACGAGCAGTACTTC
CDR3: CSASTGGGSTYEQYF

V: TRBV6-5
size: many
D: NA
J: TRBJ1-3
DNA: TGTGCCAGCAGCCCTGACCCATTTCTCTCTGGAAACACCATATATTTT
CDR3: CASSPDPFLSGNTIYF

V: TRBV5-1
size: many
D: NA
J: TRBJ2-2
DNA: TGCGCCAGCAGCTTGGCCGCCCACCCCGGGGAGCTGTTTTTT
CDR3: CASSLAAHPGELFF

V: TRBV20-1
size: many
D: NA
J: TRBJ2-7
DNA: TGCAGTGCTAGGCCGCCGTGGGCGGGGCAGCTCTACGAGCAGTACTTC
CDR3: CSARPPWAGQLYEQYF

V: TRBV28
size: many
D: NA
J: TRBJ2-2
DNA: TGTGCCAGCAGCCCCCCAGTCGTAGGGACGAACACCGGGGAGCTGTTTTTT
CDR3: CASSPPVVGTNTGELFF

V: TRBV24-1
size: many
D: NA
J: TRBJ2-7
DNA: TGTGCCACCAGTGATGCGCGGGCTACGGGGGAACACGAGCAGTACTTC
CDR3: CATSDARATGEHEQYF

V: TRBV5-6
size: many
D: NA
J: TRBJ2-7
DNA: TGTGCCAGCAGCTCGGGCCCTCGGCCCTACGAGCAGTACTTC
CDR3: CASSSGPRPYEQYF

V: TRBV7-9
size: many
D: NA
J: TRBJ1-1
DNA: TGTGCCAGCAGCTTAGGTATGCCTTTCTTT
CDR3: CASSLGMPFF

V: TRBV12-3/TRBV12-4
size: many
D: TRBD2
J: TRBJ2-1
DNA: TGTGCCAGCAGTCCGGGACTAGCGGGGGCCGGAGAGCAGTTCTTC
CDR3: CASSPGLAGAGEQFF

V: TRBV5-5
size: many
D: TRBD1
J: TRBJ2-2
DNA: TGTGCCAGCAGCGGCGCGACAGGGAACTCCGGGGAGCTGTTTTTT
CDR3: CASSGATGNSGELFF

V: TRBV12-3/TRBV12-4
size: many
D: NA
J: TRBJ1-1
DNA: TGTGCCAGCAGTTTAAGGCAGGGCGACGCTGAAGCTTTCTTT
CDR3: CASSLRQGDAEAFF

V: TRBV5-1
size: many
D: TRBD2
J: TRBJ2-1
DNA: TGCGACAGCAGCTCCCGAGCGGGAGGGCCGAGGTATGAGCAGTTCTTC
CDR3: CDSSSRAGGPRYEQFF

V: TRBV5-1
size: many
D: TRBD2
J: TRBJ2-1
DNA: TGCGCCAGCAGCTATACGCCGGGACTATTAGAGGGATTCTTC
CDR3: CASSYTPGLLEGFF

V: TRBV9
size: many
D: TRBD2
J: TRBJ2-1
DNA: TGTGCCAGCAGCGCTTTAGCGGGAGGGACCTACAATGAGCAGTTCTTC
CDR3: CASSALAGGTYNEQFF

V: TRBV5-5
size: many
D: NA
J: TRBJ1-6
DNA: TGTGCCAGCACCCCGGGACCGAGGAATTCACCCCTCCACTTT
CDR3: CASTPGPRNSPLHF

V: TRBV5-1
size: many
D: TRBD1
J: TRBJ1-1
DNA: TGCGCCAGCAGCGCCGACAGGGGGACCACTGAAGCTTTCTTT
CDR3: CASSADRGTTEAFF

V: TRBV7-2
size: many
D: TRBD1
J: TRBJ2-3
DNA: TGTGCCAGCAGCTTAGTGCTGGGGGCCACAGGGGGAGATACGCAGTATTTT
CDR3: CASSLVLGATGGDTQYF

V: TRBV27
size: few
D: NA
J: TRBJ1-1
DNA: TGTGCCAGCAGTTTGCGACGAGATGGTGGCACTGAAGCTTTCTTT
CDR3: CASSLRRDGGTEAFF

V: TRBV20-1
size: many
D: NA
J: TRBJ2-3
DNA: TGCAGTGCTACTAGAAATTCAGGGATAGATACGCAGTATTTT
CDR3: CSATRNSGIDTQYF

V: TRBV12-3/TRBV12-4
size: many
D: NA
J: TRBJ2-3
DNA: TGTGCCAGCAGTTTATGGCTATCCTACCAGTATTTT
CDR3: CASSLWLSYQYF

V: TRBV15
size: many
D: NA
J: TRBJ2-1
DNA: TGTGCCACCAGAGTCCGGGTATCGGACAATGAGCAGTTCTTC
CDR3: CATRVRVSDNEQFF

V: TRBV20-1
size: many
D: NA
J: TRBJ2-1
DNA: TGCAGTGCTAGGCCCCTAGCGAACCTATACAATGAGCAGTTCTTC
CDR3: CSARPLANLYNEQFF

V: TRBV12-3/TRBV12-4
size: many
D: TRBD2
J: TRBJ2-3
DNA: TGTGCCAGCAGTCCCCTAGCGGGCACAGATACGCAGTATTTT
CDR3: CASSPLAGTDTQYF

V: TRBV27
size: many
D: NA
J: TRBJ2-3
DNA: TGTGCCAGCACCCCCCGTCGGGGGCTAGCTTACACAGATACGCAGTATTTT
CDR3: CASTPRRGLAYTDTQYF

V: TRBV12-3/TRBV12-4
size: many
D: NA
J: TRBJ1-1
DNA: TGTGCCAGCACCTCAATCGGGCGGACCTATCCTGAAGCTTTCTTT
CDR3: CASTSIGRTYPEAFF

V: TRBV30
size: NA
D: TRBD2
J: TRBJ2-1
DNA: TGTGCCTGGAGCGCTAGCGGGAGGATTAACAATGAGCAGTTCTTC
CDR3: CAWSASGRINNEQFF

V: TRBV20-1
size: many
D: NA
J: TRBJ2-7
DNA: TGCAGTGCTAGGCTAGCAGCCAACTACGAGCAGTACTTC
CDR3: CSARLAANYEQYF

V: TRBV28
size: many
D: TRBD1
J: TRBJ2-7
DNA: TGTGCCAGCAGTCTGACAGGGGCCGTCGAGCAGTACTTC
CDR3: CASSLTGAVEQYF

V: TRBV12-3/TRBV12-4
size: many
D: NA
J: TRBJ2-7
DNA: TGTGCCAGCAGTTTAGCAGGGAACTCCTACGAGCAGTACTTC
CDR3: CASSLAGNSYEQYF

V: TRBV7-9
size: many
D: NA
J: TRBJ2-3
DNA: TGTGCCAGCAGCCACGGGACCTTCACAGATACGCAGTATTTT
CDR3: CASSHGTFTDTQYF

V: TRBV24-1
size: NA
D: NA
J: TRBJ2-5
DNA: TGTGCCACCAGTGATTCGACAGGCGCGGAGACCCAGTACTTC
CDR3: CATSDSTGAETQYF

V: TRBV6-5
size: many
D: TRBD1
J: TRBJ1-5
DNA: TGTGCCAGCAGAAGGGACAGGGGGCGGTATCAGCCCCAGCATTTT
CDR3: CASRRDRGRYQPQHF

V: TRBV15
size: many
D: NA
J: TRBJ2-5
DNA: TGTGCCACCAGCAGGCAAGAGACCCAGTACTTC
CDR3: CATSRQETQYF

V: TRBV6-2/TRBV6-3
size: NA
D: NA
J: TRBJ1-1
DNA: TGTGCCAGCAGCCTCTCCCTCACCATGAACACTGAAGCTTTCTTT
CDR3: CASSLSLTMNTEAFF

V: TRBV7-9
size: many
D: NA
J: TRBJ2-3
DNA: TGTGCCAGCGGTTTATACACAGATACGCAGTATTTT
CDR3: CASGLYTDTQYF

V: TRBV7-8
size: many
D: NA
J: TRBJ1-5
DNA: TGTGCCAGCAGCTTAGATACGGAGCCCCAGCATTTT
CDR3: CASSLDTEPQHF

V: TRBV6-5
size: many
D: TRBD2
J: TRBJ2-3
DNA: TGTGCCAGCAGTTGGACTAGCGGGGGGGCCACAGATACGCAGTATTTT
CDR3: CASSWTSGGATDTQYF

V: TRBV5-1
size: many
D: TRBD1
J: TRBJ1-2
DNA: TGCGCCAGCAGCACCCGGACAGGGGAGTATGGCTACACCTTC
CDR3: CASSTRTGEYGYTF

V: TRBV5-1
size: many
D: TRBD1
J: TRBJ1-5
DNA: TGCGCCAGCAGCTTAAACCCGGGGACAGGACGCAATCAGCCCCAGCATTTT
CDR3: CASSLNPGTGRNQPQHF